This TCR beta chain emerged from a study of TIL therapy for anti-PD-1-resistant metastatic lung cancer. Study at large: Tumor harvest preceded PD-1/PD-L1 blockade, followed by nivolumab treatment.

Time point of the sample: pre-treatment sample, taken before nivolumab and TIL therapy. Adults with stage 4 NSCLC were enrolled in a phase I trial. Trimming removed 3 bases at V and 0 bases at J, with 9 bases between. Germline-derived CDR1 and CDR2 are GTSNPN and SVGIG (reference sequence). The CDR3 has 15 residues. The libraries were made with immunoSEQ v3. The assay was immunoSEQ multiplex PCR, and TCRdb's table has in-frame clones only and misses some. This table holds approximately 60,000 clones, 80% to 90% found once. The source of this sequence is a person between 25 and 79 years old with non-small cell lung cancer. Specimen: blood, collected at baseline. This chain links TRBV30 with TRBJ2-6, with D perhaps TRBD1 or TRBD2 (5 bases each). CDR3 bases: TGTGCCTGGAGCGTTGGGACCTCTGGGGCCAACGTCCTGACTTTC. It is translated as CAWSVGTSGANVLTF.